The 17 T cell receptor beta chains presented below share a single source sample, sequenced in a study of blood T cell repertoires in COVID-19. Assay: immunoSEQ multiplex PCR; the TCRdb copy retains only in-frame clones and omits some. The sample yields about 170,000 clones, about 86% seen once. The sample taken for sequencing was peripheral blood. The receptors originated from a woman of 80 years or more in a cohort sampled during active or convalescent COVID-19.

This chain joins TRBV3-1 (or the pseudogene TRBV3-2) and TRBJ1-1; 8 positions agree with TRBD1. Germline values: CDR1 LGHDT, CDR2 YNNKEL (reference sequence). V lost 4 bases to trimming and J lost 5 bases; unmatched junction nucleotides: 0. This CDR3 spans 12 amino acids. The CDR3 region is CASSRQGTEAFF. Here the CDR3 DNA reads TGTGCCAGCAGCCGACAGGGGACTGAAGCTTTCTTT.

V is TRBV6-2 or TRBV6-3 and J is TRBJ1-2; D unclear. Trimming stripped 2 bases from V and 2 bases from J, with 6 bases between. The CDR3 is made up of 13 amino acids. CDR1 is MNHEY, CDR2 SVGEGT, per germline. The CDR3, as DNA: TGTGCCAGCAGTTACATCGGGAACTATGGCTACACCTTC. Amino acid sequence: CASSYIGNYGYTF.

The rearrangement uses TRBV6-5 and TRBJ2-7; 8 bases line up with TRBD1. The CDR3 is 14 residues long. The V gene's germline CDR1 is MNHEY and CDR2 SVGAGI. With 5 bases clipped from V and 6 bases from J, the junction kept 9 bases outside the gene matches. The CDR3 loop reads CASSNGQGSGEQYV. CDR3 bases: TGTGCCAGCAGTAATGGACAGGGATCAGGCGAGCAGTACGTC.

The V call is TRBV7-9, the J call TRBJ2-3; D may be TRBD2 (6 bases). The CDR3 is made up of 14 amino acids. Per the germline V gene, CDR1 is SEHNR and CDR2 is FQNEAQ (reference sequence). Trimming took 4 bases from V and 4 from J, leaving 12 bases between them. The CDR3 loop reads CASSSDGGPDTQYF. CDR3 nucleotides: TGTGCCAGCAGCTCGGACGGAGGGCCAGATACGCAGTATTTT.

This chain links TRBV29-1 with TRBJ2-3; 9 bases line up with TRBD2. Germline V gives CDR1 SQVTM, CDR2 ANQGSEA. The V segment lost 3 bases and the J segment 2 bases; nucleotides outside the gene matches: 3. CDR3 length: 14 amino acids. The chain's CDR3 is CSVEAGGNTDTQYF. The CDR3 nucleotides read TGCAGCGTTGAGGCGGGGGGGAACACAGATACGCAGTATTTT.

The chain is built from TRBV21-1 and TRBJ1-5; TRBD1 is the table's D call, not checked against the DNA. TRBV21-1 is a pseudogene. CDR3 size: 14 residues. The CDR3 DNA reads as TGTGCCAGCAGCAAAGGACAGGGCAATCAGCCCCAGCATTTT. Its translation is CASSKGQGNQPQHF.

The gene calls are TRBV3-1 (or the pseudogene TRBV3-2) and TRBJ2-1; D unclear. Trimming removed 1 base from V and 2 bases from J, with 9 bases in between. The germline V gene encodes CDR1 LGHDT and CDR2 YNNKEL (reference sequence). This CDR3 has 15 amino acids. CDR3 sequence: CASSQASLAYNEQFF. Written as DNA, the CDR3 is TGTGCCAGCAGCCAAGCTAGTTTGGCCTACAATGAGCAGTTCTTC.

The genes are TRBV5-1 and TRBJ2-1; possibly TRBD2 for D (5 bases). V gave up 4 bases and J gave up 9 bases, with 20 bases separating them. Germline lookup yields CDR1 SGHRS and CDR2 YFSETQ. This CDR3 has 15 amino acids. The CDR3 DNA reads TGCGCCAGCAGCCTGGGCGCGGCGGCGGGCCGTGAGCAGTTCTTC. Its protein is CASSLGAAAGREQFF. Drawing the rest from reference TRBV5-1 and TRBJ2-1, the complete variable domain is KAGVTQTPRYLIKTRGQQVTLSCSPISGHRSVSWYQQTPGQGLQFLFEYFSETQRNKGNFPGRFSGRQFSNSRSEMNVSTLELGDSALYLCASSLGAAAGREQFFGPGTRLTVL.

V gene TRBV28 combines with J gene TRBJ2-7; TRBD2 matches at 10 bases. CDR3 length: 17 amino acids. The ends lost 4 bases at V and 2 bases at J; junction bases unmatched: 11. Per the germline V gene, CDR1 is MDHEN and CDR2 is SYDVKM. CDR3 nucleotide sequence: TGTGCCAGCAGTTCTCGGCAGGGGACTAGCGTACCCTACGAGCAGTACTTC. It translates to CASSSRQGTSVPYEQYF.

CDR3 DNA: TGTGCCACCGGAATAAACAGGGGGCGAGGCTACACCTTC. Its translation is CATGINRGRGYTF. The chain links TRBV6-5 to TRBJ1-2, with 9 bases that match TRBD1. With V trimmed by 10 bases and J by 8 bases, 11 bases remained unmatched. The germline CDR1 and CDR2 sequences are MNHEY and SVGAGI. The CDR3 sequence is 13 residues long.

This clone was detected a few times. The chain combines TRBV20-1 with TRBJ1-1, with 10 bases identical to TRBD1. V lost 3 bases to trimming and J lost 0 bases; unmatched junction nucleotides: 7. The CDR3 is 16 amino acids. Germline V CDR1 and CDR2: DFQATT, SNEGSKA (reference sequence). CDR3 residues: CSASLSGTGVNTEAFF. CDR3 coding DNA: TGCAGTGCTAGTTTATCCGGGACAGGGGTGAACACTGAAGCTTTCTTT.

This rearrangement joins TRBV19 to TRBJ2-5; D unclear. Trimming cost V 3 bases and J 4 bases, with 6 bases left between them. CDR3 length: 12 amino acids. Looked up from germline, CDR1 is LNHDA and CDR2 is SQIVND (reference sequence). The CDR3 DNA reads TGTGCCAGTAGTATCACTGGAGAGACCCAGTACTTC. Translation gives CASSITGETQYF.

The sample holds one count of this clone. The rearrangement links TRBV18 to TRBJ1-1; D is uncertain. This CDR3 region has 12 residues. From germline, CDR1 is KGHSH and CDR2 LQKENI. V gave up 1 base and J gave up 5 bases, with 5 bases separating them. CDR3 sequence reads: CASSPQETEAFF. CDR3 nucleotides: TGTGCCAGCTCACCACAGGAGACTGAAGCTTTCTTT.

This clone was seen once. The rearrangement links TRBV4-1 to TRBJ1-2; a weak D match, TRBD1 (6 bases). V lost 0 bases, J lost 4 bases, and 12 bases lay in between. Germline-derived CDR1 and CDR2 are MGHRA and YSYEKL. The CDR3 consists of 15 residues. DNA of the CDR3: TGCGCCAGCAGCCAAGACCACAGGGAAGGCTATGGCTACACCTTC. This encodes CASSQDHREGYGYTF.

This chain uses TRBV6-5 with TRBJ1-1, with D hard to call. Between the trimmed V and J ends, which lost 6 bases and 2 bases, there was a span of 7 bases. Germline CDR1 is MNHEY and CDR2 is SVGAGI. CDR3 length: 12 residues. The CDR3 loop reads CASRLSNTEAFF. The CDR3 DNA reads as TGTGCCAGCAGGCTATCTAACACTGAAGCTTTCTTT.

The chain carries TRBV12-3 or TRBV12-4 and TRBJ2-7; the D gene is possibly TRBD2 (5 bases). V dropped 4 bases and J dropped 6 bases, with 13 bases sitting between them. CDR3 length equals 13 residues. DNA for the CDR3: TGTGCCAGCAGTTATTGGCAGGCGGGCGAGCAGTACTTC. Amino acids: CASSYWQAGEQYF.

The chain uses TRBV30 and TRBJ1-4; a possible D gene is TRBD1 (5 bases). Trimming stripped 5 bases from V and 4 bases from J, with 11 bases between. CDR1 is GTSNPN, CDR2 SVGIG, per germline (reference sequence). The CDR3 length is 13 residues. The CDR3 DNA is TGTGCCTGGGGGGGGACTAATAATGAAAAACTGTTTTTT. The encoded protein is CAWGGTNNEKLFF.